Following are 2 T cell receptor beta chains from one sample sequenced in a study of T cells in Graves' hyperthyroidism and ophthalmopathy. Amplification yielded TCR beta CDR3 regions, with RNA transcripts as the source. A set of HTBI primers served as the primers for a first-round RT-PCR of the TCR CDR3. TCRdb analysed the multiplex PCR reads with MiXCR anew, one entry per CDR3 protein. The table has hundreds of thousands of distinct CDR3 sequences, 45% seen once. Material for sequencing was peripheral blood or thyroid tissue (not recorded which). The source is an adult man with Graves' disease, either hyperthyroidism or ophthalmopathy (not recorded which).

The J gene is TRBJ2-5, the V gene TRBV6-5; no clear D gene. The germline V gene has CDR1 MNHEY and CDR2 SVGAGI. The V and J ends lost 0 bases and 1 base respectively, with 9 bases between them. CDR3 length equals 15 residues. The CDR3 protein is CASSYSNRVQETQYF. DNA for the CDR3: TGTGCCAGCAGTTACTCGAATAGGGTCCAAGAGACCCAGTACTTC.

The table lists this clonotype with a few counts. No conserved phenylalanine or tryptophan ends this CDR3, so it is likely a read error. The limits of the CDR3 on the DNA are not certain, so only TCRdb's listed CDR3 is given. CDR3 residues: CASSFGGNRY. The genes are TRBV7-2 and TRBJ1-6; no DNA check was done on the table's D call, TRBD1. CDR1 and CDR2 from the germline V gene are SGHTA and FQGNSA. A total of 10 residues make up the CDR3, ends included.